Presented here are 23 T cell receptor beta chains from one specimen sequenced in a study of HIV-infected patients and healthy controls. Approximately 500 ng RNA was reverse transcribed with alpha and beta constant-region primers. Each of the alpha and beta chains got its own library through chain-specific third strand synthesis with indices. TCRdb re-analysed the 5' RACE reads in MiXCR, keeping a single row per CDR3 protein. The profile shows more than 4,500 distinct CDR3 sequences, roughly 10% of them singletons. Whole blood was used without fractionation, so all unsorted peripheral T cells were included. The source was blood, collected before antiretroviral therapy. These receptors were collected from an adult with HIV infection.

In this sample, this clonotype is medium-sized (0.01 to 0.1%). The rearrangement uses TRBV6-1 and TRBJ2-3; D may be TRBD2 (5 bases). Trimming cost V 7 bases and J 2 bases, with 16 bases left between them. The germline CDR1 and CDR2 sequences are MNHNS and SASEGT. The CDR3 covers 15 residues. CDR3 sequence (DNA): TGTGCCAGCACCCTTCAAGGGAGCCCCACAGATACGCAGTATTTT. Amino acids: CASTLQGSPTDTQYF.

This clonotype was detected ten times or more. The chain couples TRBV5-1 to TRBJ2-1, with 7 bases fitting TRBD1. The germline gives CDR1 SGHRS, CDR2 YFSETQ. The CDR3 contains 14 residues. The J segment lost 4 bases and the V segment lost 7 bases, leaving 8 bases of the junction unmatched. CDR3 in DNA: TGCGCCAGCTGCCCCGGGACAGCTTACAATGAGCAGTTCTTC. Translation: CASCPGTAYNEQFF.

This clonotype came up many times. Compared with germline, one end of the junction differs, possibly owing to a read error. The V call is TRBV7-9, the J call TRBJ2-1, with 15 bases aligning to TRBD2. Germline CDR1 reads SEHNR; CDR2 reads FQNEAQ (reference sequence). This CDR3 region has 14 residues. The CDR3 coding sequence is TGTGCCAGCAGCTCTGGACTAGCGGGGGGGCGCCGAATCTTC. Translating gives CASSSGLAGGRRIF.

The rearrangement uses TRBV5-1 and TRBJ2-5, with 12 bases lining up with TRBD2. The CDR3 extends over 15 amino acids. The germline gives CDR1 SGHRS, CDR2 YFSETQ. After removal of 6 bases from V and 5 bases from J, the junction contained 8 bases not matched to a gene. The CDR3 here is CASTPGLAGLETQYF. The CDR3, as DNA: TGCGCCAGCACCCCAGGACTAGCGGGGCTGGAGACCCAGTACTTC.

This clonotype rates as medium-sized (0.01 to 0.1%). The rearrangement uses TRBV6-6 and TRBJ2-5; tentative D call: TRBD1 (5 bases). The CDR3 covers 13 residues. Trimming stripped 8 bases from V and 9 bases from J, with 19 bases between. Germline V gene data show CDR1 as MNHNY and CDR2 as SVGAGI (reference sequence). The CDR3 DNA follows: TGTGCCAGCGACAGCAGATCAAGATCGTCCCAGTACTTC. This codes for CASDSRSRSSQYF.

This clonotype is categorized as medium-sized. This chain links TRBV5-5 with TRBJ1-2; TRBD1 aligns across 9 bases. The CDR3 length is 15 residues. CDR1 and CDR2 (germline): SGHKS, YYEKEE (reference sequence). V trimming: 4 bases; J trimming: 3 bases; junction bases outside the gene matches: 7. The CDR3 sequence is CASSGKWTGDYGYTF. The DNA for the CDR3 is TGTGCCAGCAGCGGGAAGTGGACAGGGGACTATGGCTACACCTTC.

In its sample, this clonotype ranks as medium-sized (0.01 to 0.1%). V and J are TRBV19 and TRBJ1-5; TRBD1 might be the D (6 bases). The CDR3 runs 15 residues. Trimming took 4 bases from V and 2 from J, leaving 12 bases between them. CDR1 is LNHDA and CDR2 is SQIVND in the germline V gene (reference sequence). The CDR3 is CASSTTGYGNQPQHF. CDR3 in DNA: TGTGCCAGTAGTACCACAGGGTATGGCAATCAGCCCCAGCATTTT.

By share of the sample, this clonotype is medium-sized. The rearrangement links TRBV7-6 to TRBJ2-2; D tentatively fits TRBD1 or TRBD2 (6 bases each). There are 20 residues in the CDR3. The germline CDR1 and CDR2 sequences are SGHVS and FNYEAQ. V lost 1 base and J 0 bases, leaving 21 bases between the germline ends. The CDR3 region is CASSLGPGAIENPNTGELFF. In DNA, the CDR3 is TGTGCCAGCAGCTTAGGCCCGGGGGCTATTGAAAACCCGAACACCGGGGAGCTGTTTTTT.

In its sample, this clonotype was seen many times. The V gene is TRBV5-1, the J gene TRBJ2-1, with 7 bases matching TRBD1. The CDR3 consists of 15 residues. V lost 3 bases, J lost 5 bases, and 8 bases stayed unmatched. Germline V CDR1 and CDR2: SGHRS, YFSETQ. CDR3 region: CASSSGQNRNNEQFF. The CDR3 region has the DNA TGCGCCAGCAGCTCGGGACAGAACCGCAACAATGAGCAGTTCTTC. The full variable domain, completed using reference TRBV5-1 and TRBJ2-1, is KAGVTQTPRYLIKTRGQQVTLSCSPISGHRSVSWYQQTPGQGLQFLFEYFSETQRNKGNFPGRFSGRQFSNSRSEMNVSTLELGDSALYLCASSSGQNRNNEQFFGPGTRLTVL.

In its sample, this clonotype is medium-sized. The chain combines TRBV12-3 or TRBV12-4 with TRBJ2-3; D is perhaps TRBD2 (6 bases). CDR3 length equals 15 residues. V lost 0 bases and J lost 0, with 7 bases in between. The CDR3 coding sequence is TGTGCCAGCAGTTTAGCCGGGACTAGCACAGATACGCAGTATTTT. Translated, it gives CASSLAGTSTDTQYF.

In its sample, this clonotype was seen many times. The rearrangement uses TRBV11-2 and TRBJ1-2, with a tentative D call TRBD1 (6 bases). Trimming removed 5 bases from V and 0 bases from J, with 16 bases in between. Germline V gene lookup returns CDR1 SGHAT and CDR2 FQNNGV. The length of the CDR3 is 16 residues. CDR3 DNA: TGTGCCAGCAGCAGAGGGGGGAGTGTTTCTAACTATGGCTACACCTTC. Residues: CASSRGGSVSNYGYTF.

A few counts support this clonotype. This sequence joins TRBV20-1 and TRBJ1-1; 7 nucleotides agree with TRBD1. The CDR3 covers 13 residues. Germline loops: CDR1 DFQATT, CDR2 SNEGSKA (reference sequence). J lost 5 bases, V lost 2 bases, and 5 bases had no gene match. CDR3 bases: TGCAGTGCTAGAAACAGGGGTCGGACTGAAGCTTTCTTT. It translates to CSARNRGRTEAFF.

This clonotype counts as medium-sized. The rearrangement uses TRBV6-1 and TRBJ1-3, with TRBD1 as a possible D gene (5 bases). In germline, CDR1 is MNHNS, CDR2 SASEGT. V was shortened by 7 bases and J by 7 bases, with 14 bases between the two germline ends. The CDR3 runs to 13 residues. CDR3 bases: TGTGCCAGCATTTGGGGGACGGAGAACACCATATATTTT. Translation: CASIWGTENTIYF.

This clonotype rates as medium-sized. The chain links TRBV13 to TRBJ2-7; 8 bases agree with TRBD1. V was pared by 6 bases and J by 2 bases, with 3 bases of the junction left unmatched. CDR3 length: 13 amino acids. Germline CDR1 is PRHDT and CDR2 is FYEKMQ (reference sequence). The CDR3 bases are TGTGCCAGCAGTCGGGACAGGACCTACGAGCAGTACTTC. Translation gives CASSRDRTYEQYF. The complete variable domain, with remaining parts taken from reference TRBV13 and TRBJ2-7, reads AAGVIQSPRHLIKEKRETATLKCYPIPRHDTVYWYQQGPGQDPQFLISFYEKMQSDKGSIPDRFSAQQFSDYHSELNMSSLELGDSALYFCASSRDRTYEQYFGPGTRLTVT.

By sample fraction, this clonotype is medium-sized. The chain couples TRBV4-1 to TRBJ2-3; D unclear. The CDR3 has 13 amino acids. The V end was cut by 1 base, the J end by 5 bases, with 7 bases between. CDR1 MGHRA and CDR2 YSYEKL come from the germline V gene. The CDR3 sequence is CASSQADLDTQYF. In nucleotides, the CDR3 is TGCGCCAGCAGCCAAGCCGACCTAGATACGCAGTATTTT.

This clonotype was seen a handful of times. This chain links TRBV9 with TRBJ1-3; D not resolved. V gave up 0 bases and J gave up 0 bases, with 10 bases separating them. Germline assignment: CDR1 SGDLS and CDR2 YYNGEE. This CDR3 comprises 16 residues. CDR3 loop: CASSVDGSDSGNTIYF. CDR3 nucleotides: TGTGCCAGCAGCGTAGATGGGTCAGACTCTGGAAACACCATATATTTT. Full variable domain (remainder filled in from reference TRBV9 and TRBJ1-3): DSGVTQTPKHLITATGQRVTLRCSPRSGDLSVYWYQQSLDQGLQFLIQYYNGEERAKGNILERFSAQQFPDLHSELNLSSLELGDSALYFCASSVDGSDSGNTIYFGEGSWLTVV.

In this sample, this clonotype is medium-sized. The V gene is TRBV4-1, the J gene TRBJ2-7; D gene uncertain. Germline CDR1 is MGHRA and CDR2 is YSYEKL. Trimming took 0 bases from V and 2 from J, leaving 8 bases between them. This CDR3 spans 14 amino acids. CDR3 residues: CASSQEGLTYEQYF. The CDR3 DNA is TGCGCCAGCAGCCAAGAAGGCCTGACCTACGAGCAGTACTTC.

The chain recombines TRBV10-3 with TRBJ2-1; D gene ambiguous. Trimming pared 0 bases from V and 9 bases from J, leaving 12 bases between. CDR3 size: 14 residues. Looked up from germline, CDR1 is ENHRY and CDR2 is SYGVKD. In DNA form, the CDR3 reads TGTGCCATCAGTGAGTCTAAGGTGCCAGGTGAGCAGTTCTTC. Translated: CAISESKVPGEQFF.

This clonotype is medium-sized in the sample. CDR3 coding DNA: TGTGCCAGCAGCGCCCCTCTATTGGGGACCCAGTACTTC. Protein: CASSAPLLGTQYF. This chain connects TRBV28 to TRBJ2-5; D is unclear. The V and J ends lost 6 bases and 7 bases respectively, with 15 bases between them. Germline V lookup: CDR1 MDHEN, CDR2 SYDVKM. The CDR3 sequence is 13 residues long.

This clonotype is categorized as medium-sized. The chain couples TRBV14 to TRBJ1-1; 9 bases align to TRBD1. Germline V gene lookup returns CDR1 SGHDN and CDR2 FVKESK. V lost 3 bases, J lost 0 bases, and 5 bases stayed unmatched. The CDR3 is 16 amino acids. DNA of the CDR3: TGTGCCAGCAGCCATGGACAGGGGATCATGAACACTGAAGCTTTCTTT. The encoded protein is CASSHGQGIMNTEAFF.

In its sample, this clonotype was seen many times. The CDR3 loop is CASSQDPGGRGYPPLHF. CDR3 bases: TGCGCCAGCAGCCAAGATCCAGGGGGCAGGGGATATCCACCCCTCCACTTT. The chain uses TRBV4-1 and TRBJ1-6; 8 bases agree with TRBD1. The CDR3 has 17 amino acids. V gave up 0 bases and J gave up 11 bases; unmatched junction bases: 12. CDR1 MGHRA and CDR2 YSYEKL come from the germline V gene.

A few counts support this clonotype. The chain links TRBV7-9 to TRBJ2-5, with a weak D call TRBD1 (5 bases). The CDR3 length is 17 residues. The V gene's germline CDR1 is SEHNR and CDR2 FQNEAQ (reference sequence). V was cut by 1 base and J by 1 base, with 16 bases left in between. The CDR3 DNA follows: TGTGCCAGCAGCTTAGGCCGGACAACTGCGATCCAAGAGACCCAGTACTTC. This encodes CASSLGRTTAIQETQYF.

This clonotype is labeled medium-sized. The chain couples TRBV27 to TRBJ2-3; 9 bases are shared with TRBD2. CDR1 is MNHEY and CDR2 is SMNVEV in the germline V gene (reference sequence). The V segment lost 5 bases and the J segment 0 bases; nucleotides outside the gene matches: 9. The CDR3 runs to 17 residues. This chain's CDR3 is CASSPPGSGGSTDTQYF. The CDR3 DNA reads as TGTGCCAGCAGTCCCCCCGGTAGCGGGGGAAGCACAGATACGCAGTATTTT.